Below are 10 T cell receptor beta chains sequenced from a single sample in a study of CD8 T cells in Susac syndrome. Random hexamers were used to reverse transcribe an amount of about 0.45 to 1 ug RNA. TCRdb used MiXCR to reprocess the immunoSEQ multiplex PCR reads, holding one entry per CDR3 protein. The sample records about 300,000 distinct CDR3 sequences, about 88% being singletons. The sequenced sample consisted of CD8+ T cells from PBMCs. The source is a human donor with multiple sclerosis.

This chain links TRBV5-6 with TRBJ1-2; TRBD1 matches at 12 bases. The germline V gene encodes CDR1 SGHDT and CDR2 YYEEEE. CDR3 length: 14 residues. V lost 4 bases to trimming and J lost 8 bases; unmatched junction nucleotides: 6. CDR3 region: CASSLGQGAGGYTF. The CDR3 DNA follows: TGTGCCAGCAGCCTGGGACAGGGGGCGGGAGGCTACACCTTC.

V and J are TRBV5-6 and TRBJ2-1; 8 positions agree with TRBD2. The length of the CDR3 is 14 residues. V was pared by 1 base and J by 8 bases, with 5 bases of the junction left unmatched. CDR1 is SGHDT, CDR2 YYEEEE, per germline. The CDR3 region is CASSLIGGADEQFF. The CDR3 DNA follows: TGTGCCAGCAGCTTGATCGGGGGGGCCGATGAGCAGTTCTTC.

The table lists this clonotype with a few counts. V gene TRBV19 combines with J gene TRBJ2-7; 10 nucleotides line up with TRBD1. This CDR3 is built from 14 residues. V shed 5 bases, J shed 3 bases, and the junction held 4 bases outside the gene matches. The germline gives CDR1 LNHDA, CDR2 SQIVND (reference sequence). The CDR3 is CASSSGTGVYEQYF. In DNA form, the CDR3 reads TGTGCCAGTAGTTCCGGGACAGGGGTCTACGAGCAGTACTTC.

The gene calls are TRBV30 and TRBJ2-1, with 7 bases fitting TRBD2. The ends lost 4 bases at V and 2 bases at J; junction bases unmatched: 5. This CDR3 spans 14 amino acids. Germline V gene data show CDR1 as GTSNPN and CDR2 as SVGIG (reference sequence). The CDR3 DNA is TGTGCCTGGATAGAGCGGGGAACCTACAATGAGCAGTTCTTC. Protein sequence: CAWIERGTYNEQFF.

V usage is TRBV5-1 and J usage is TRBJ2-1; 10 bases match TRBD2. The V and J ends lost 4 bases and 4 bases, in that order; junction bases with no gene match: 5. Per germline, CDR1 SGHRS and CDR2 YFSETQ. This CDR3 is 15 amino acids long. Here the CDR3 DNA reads TGCGCCAGCAGCCGGACTAGCGGCCTTTACAATGAGCAGTTCTTC. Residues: CASSRTSGLYNEQFF.

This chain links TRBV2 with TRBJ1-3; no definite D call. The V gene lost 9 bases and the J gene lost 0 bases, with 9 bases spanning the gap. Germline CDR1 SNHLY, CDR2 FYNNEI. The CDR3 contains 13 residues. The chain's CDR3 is CASRRSSGNTIYF. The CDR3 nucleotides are TGTGCCAGTAGAAGGAGCTCTGGAAACACCATATATTTT.

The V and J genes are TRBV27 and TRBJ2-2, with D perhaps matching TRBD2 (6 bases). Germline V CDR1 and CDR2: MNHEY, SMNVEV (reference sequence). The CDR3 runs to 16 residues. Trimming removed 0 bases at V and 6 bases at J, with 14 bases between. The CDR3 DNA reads TGTGCCAGCAGTTTATCGATTGGGGAGGTCGCCGGGGAGCTGTTTTTT. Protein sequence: CASSLSIGEVAGELFF.

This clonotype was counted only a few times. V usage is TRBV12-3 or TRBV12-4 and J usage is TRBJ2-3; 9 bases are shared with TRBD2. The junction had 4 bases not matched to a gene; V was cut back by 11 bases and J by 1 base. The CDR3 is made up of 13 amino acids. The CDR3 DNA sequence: TGTGCCTCATCTAGCGGGGGCACAGATACGCAGTATTTT. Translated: CASSSGGTDTQYF.

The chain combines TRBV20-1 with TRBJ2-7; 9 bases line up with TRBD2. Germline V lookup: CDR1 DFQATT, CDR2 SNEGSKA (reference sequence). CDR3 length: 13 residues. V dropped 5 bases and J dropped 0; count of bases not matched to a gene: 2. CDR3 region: CSAVSGSSYEQYF. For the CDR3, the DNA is TGCAGTGCTGTTAGCGGGAGCTCCTACGAGCAGTACTTC.

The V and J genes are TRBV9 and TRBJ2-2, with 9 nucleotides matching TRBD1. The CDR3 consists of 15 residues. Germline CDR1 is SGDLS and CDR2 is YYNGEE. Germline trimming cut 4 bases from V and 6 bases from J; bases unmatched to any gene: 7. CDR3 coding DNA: TGTGCCAGCAGCCCCGGGACAGGGTACCCCGGGGAGCTGTTTTTT. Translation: CASSPGTGYPGELFF. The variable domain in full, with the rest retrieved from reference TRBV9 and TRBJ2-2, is DSGVTQTPKHLITATGQRVTLRCSPRSGDLSVYWYQQSLDQGLQFLIQYYNGEERAKGNILERFSAQQFPDLHSELNLSSLELGDSALYFCASSPGTGYPGELFFGEGSRLTVL.